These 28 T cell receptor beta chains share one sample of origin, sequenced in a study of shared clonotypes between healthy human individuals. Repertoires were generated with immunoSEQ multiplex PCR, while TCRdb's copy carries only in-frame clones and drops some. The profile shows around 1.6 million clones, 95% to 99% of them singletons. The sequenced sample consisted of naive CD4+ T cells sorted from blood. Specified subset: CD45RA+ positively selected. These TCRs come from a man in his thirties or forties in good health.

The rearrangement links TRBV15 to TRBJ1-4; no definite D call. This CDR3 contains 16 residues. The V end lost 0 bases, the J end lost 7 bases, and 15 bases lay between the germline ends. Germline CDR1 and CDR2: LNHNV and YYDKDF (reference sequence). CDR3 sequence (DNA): TGTGCCACCAGCAGAGATCGGGGTACTGGCGGTGAAAAACTGTTTTTT. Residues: CATSRDRGTGGEKLFF.

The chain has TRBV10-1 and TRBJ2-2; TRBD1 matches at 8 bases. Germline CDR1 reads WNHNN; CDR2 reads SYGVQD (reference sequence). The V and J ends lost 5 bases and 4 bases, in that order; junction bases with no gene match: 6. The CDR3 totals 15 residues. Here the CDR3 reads CASSPGGAATGELFF. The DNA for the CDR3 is TGCGCCAGCAGTCCAGGGGGCGCGGCCACCGGGGAGCTGTTTTTT.

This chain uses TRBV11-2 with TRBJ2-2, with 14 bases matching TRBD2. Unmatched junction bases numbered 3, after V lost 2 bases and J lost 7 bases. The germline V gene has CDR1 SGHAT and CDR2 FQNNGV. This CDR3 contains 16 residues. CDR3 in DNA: TGTGCCAGCAGCTTACGGACTAGCGGGAGGAACGGGGAGCTGTTTTTT. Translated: CASSLRTSGRNGELFF.

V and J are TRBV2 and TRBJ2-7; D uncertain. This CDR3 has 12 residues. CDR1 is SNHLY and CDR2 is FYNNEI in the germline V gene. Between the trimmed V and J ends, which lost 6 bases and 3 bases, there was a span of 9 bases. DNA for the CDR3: TGTGCCAGCAGGACGGACGGCTACGAGCAGTACTTC. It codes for CASRTDGYEQYF. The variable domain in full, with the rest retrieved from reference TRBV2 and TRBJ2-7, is EPEVTQTPSHQVTQMGQEVILRCVPISNHLYFYWYRQILGQKVEFLVSFYNNEISEKSEIFDDQFSVERPDGSNFTLKIRSTKLEDSAMYFCASRTDGYEQYFGPGTRLTVT.

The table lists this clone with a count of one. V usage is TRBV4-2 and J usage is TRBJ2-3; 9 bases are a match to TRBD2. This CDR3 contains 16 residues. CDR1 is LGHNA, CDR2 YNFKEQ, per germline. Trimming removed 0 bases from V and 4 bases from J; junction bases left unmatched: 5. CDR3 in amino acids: CASSQDGGRVSDTQYF. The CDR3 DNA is TGTGCCAGCAGCCAAGATGGCGGGAGGGTTTCAGATACGCAGTATTTT.

The DNA of the CDR3 is TGTGCCAGCAGTTACCGGGGCGCAGGCGTTACCTACGAGCAGTACTTC. Amino acids: CASSYRGAGVTYEQYF. The rearrangement uses TRBV6-5 and TRBJ2-7; tentatively, D is TRBD1 or TRBD2 (5 bases each). The V end lost 2 bases, the J end lost 2 bases, and 16 bases lay between the germline ends. There are 16 residues in the CDR3. Germline CDR1 and CDR2: MNHEY and SVGAGI.

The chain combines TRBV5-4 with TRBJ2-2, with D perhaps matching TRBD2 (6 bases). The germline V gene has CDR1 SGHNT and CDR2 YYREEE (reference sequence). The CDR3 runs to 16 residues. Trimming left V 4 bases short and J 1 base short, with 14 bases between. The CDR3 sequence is CASSLAGTGNTGELFF. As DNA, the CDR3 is TGTGCCAGCAGCCTTGCCGGGACTGGGAACACCGGGGAGCTGTTTTTT.

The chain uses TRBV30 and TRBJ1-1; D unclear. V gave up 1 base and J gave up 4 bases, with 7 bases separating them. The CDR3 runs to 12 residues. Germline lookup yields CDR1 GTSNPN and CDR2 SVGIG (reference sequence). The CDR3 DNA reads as TGTGCCTGGAGTGAGGGATTCACTGAAGCTTTCTTT. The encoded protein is CAWSEGFTEAFF.

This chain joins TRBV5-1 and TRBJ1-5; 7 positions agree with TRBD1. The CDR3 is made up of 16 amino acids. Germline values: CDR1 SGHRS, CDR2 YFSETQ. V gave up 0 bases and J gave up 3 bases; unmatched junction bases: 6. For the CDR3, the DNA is TGCGCCAGCAGCTTGGACGGGACAGCCTACAATCAGCCCCAGCATTTT. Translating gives CASSLDGTAYNQPQHF.

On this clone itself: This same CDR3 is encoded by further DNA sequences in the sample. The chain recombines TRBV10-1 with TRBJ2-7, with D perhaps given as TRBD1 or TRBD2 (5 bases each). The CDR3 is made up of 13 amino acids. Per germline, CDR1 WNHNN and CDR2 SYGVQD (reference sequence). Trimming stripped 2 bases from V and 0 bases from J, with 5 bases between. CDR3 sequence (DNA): TGCGCCAGCAGTGAGGGGGGCTCCTACGAGCAGTACTTC. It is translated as CASSEGGSYEQYF.

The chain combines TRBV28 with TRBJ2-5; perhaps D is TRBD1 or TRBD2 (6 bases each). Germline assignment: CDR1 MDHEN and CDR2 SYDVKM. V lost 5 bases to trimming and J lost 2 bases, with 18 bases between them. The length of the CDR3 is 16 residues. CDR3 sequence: CASSRSDRRGQETQYF. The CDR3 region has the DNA TGTGCCAGCAGTAGAAGTGACAGGCGGGGACAAGAGACCCAGTACTTC.

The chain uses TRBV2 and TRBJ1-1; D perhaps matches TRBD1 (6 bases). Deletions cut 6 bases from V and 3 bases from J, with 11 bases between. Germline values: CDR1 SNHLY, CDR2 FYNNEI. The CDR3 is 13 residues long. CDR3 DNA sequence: TGTGCCAGCAGGCGACAGGTAGACACTGAAGCTTTCTTT. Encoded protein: CASRRQVDTEAFF. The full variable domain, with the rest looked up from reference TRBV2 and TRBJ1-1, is EPEVTQTPSHQVTQMGQEVILRCVPISNHLYFYWYRQILGQKVEFLVSFYNNEISEKSEIFDDQFSVERPDGSNFTLKIRSTKLEDSAMYFCASRRQVDTEAFFGQGTRLTVV.

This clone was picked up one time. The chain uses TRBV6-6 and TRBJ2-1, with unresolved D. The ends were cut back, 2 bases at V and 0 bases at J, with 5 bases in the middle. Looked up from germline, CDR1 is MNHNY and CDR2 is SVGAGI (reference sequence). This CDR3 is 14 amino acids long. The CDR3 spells CASSYMSSYNEQFF. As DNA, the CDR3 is TGTGCCAGCAGTTACATGAGCTCCTACAATGAGCAGTTCTTC.

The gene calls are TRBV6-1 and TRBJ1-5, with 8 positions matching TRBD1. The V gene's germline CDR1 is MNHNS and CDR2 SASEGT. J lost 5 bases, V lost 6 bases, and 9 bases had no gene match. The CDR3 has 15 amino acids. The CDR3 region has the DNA TGTGCCAGCAGGGCCCCGGGACAGGACTATCAGCCCCAGCATTTT. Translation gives CASRAPGQDYQPQHF.

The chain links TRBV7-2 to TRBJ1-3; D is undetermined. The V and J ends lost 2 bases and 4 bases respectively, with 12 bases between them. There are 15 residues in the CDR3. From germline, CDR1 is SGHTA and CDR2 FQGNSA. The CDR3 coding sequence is TGTGCCAGCAGCTTAACGGGGATCACCGGAAACACCATATATTTT. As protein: CASSLTGITGNTIYF.

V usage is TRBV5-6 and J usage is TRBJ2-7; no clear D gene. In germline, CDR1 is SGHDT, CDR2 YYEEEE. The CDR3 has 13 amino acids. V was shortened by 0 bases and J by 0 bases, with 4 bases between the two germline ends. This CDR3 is CASSLANSYEQYF. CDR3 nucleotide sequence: TGTGCCAGCAGCTTGGCCAACTCCTACGAGCAGTACTTC.

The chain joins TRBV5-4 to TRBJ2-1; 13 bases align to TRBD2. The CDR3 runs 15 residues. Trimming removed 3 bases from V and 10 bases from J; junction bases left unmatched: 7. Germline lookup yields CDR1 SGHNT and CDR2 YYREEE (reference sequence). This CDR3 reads CASSWTSGSRGEQFF. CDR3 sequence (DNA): TGTGCCAGCAGCTGGACTAGCGGGAGCCGGGGCGAGCAGTTCTTC.

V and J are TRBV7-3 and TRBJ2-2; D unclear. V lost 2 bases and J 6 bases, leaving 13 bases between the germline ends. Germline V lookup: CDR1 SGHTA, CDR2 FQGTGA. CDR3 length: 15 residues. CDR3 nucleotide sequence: TGTGCCAGCAGCTTATCAGTCGATGGCGCCGGGGAGCTGTTTTTT. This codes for CASSLSVDGAGELFF.

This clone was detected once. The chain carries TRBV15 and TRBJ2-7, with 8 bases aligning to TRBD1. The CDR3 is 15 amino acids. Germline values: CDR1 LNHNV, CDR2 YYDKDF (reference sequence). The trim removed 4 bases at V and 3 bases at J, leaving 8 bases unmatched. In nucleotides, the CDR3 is TGTGCCACCAGCACGTCCGGGACAGGCCTCTACGAGCAGTACTTC. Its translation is CATSTSGTGLYEQYF. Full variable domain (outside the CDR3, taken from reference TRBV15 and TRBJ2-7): DAMVIQNPRYQVTQFGKPVTLSCSQTLNHNVMYWYQQKSSQAPKLLFHYYDKDFNNEADTPDNFQSRRPNTSFCFLDIRSPGLGDTAMYLCATSTSGTGLYEQYFGPGTRLTVT.

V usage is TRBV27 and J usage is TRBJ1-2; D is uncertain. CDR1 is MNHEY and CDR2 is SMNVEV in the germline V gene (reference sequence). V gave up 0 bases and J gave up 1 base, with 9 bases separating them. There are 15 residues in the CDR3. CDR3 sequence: CASSLSMFGNYGYTF. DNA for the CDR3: TGTGCCAGCAGTTTATCGATGTTTGGTAACTATGGCTACACCTTC.

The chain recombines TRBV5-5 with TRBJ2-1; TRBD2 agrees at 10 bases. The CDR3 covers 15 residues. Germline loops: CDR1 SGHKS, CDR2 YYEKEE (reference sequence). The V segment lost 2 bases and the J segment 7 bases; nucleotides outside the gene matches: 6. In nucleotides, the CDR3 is TGTGCCAGCAGCTTCACTAGCGGGACGGATAATGAGCAGTTCTTC. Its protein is CASSFTSGTDNEQFF.

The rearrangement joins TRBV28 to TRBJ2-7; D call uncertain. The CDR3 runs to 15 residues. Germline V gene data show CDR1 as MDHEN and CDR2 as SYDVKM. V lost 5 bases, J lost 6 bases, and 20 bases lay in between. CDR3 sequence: CASSLFTPIRAEQYF. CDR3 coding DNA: TGTGCCAGCAGTCTTTTCACTCCGATAAGGGCCGAGCAGTACTTC.

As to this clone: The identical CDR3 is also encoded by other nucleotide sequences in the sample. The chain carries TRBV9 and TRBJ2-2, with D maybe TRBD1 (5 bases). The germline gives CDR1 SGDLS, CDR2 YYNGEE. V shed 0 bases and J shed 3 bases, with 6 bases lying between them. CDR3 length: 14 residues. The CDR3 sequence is CASSVAGHTGELFF. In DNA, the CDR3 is TGTGCCAGCAGCGTAGCAGGGCACACCGGGGAGCTGTTTTTT.

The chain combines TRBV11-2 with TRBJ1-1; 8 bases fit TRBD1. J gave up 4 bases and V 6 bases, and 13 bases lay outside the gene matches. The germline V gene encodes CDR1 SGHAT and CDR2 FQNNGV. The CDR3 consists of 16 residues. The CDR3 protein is CASSIQGARSITEAFF. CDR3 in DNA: TGTGCCAGCAGTATCCAGGGGGCTCGGAGTATCACTGAAGCTTTCTTT.

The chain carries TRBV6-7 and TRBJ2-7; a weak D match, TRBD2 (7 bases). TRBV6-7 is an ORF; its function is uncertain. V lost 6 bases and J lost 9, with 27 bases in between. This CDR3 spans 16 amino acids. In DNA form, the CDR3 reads TGTGCCAGCAGGCCCTCCGGGACTACCGGGGGGCGTGGGCAGTACTTC. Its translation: CASRPSGTTGGRGQYF.

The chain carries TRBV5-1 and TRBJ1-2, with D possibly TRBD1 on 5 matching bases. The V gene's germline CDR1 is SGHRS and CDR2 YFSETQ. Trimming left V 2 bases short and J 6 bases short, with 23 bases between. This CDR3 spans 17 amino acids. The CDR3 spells CASSFTSTTGTAHGYTF. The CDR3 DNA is TGCGCCAGCAGCTTCACTTCTACAACCGGGACGGCGCATGGCTACACCTTC.

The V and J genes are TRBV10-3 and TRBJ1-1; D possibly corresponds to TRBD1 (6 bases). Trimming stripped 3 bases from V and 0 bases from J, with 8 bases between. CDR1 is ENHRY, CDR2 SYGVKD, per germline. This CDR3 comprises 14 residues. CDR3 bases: TGTGCCATCAGTGACCGGACAGTGAACACTGAAGCTTTCTTT. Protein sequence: CAISDRTVNTEAFF.

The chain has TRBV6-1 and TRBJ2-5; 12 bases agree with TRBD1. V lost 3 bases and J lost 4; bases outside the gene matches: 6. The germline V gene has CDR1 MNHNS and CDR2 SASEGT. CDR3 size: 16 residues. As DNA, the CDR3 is TGTGCCAGCAGTGAGTCCGGGACAGGGGGCGGAGAGACCCAGTACTTC. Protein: CASSESGTGGGETQYF.